Shown below are 26 T cell receptor beta chains from a single sample sequenced in a study of blood T cell repertoires in COVID-19. Sequencing was performed with immunoSEQ multiplex PCR; in TCRdb, only in-frame clones are kept and a portion is missing. The data show some 81,000 clones, about 95% seen once. Sequencing was done on a sample of peripheral blood. The source of these receptors is a human donor with active COVID-19. The donor label of this sample is uncertain.

V usage is TRBV23-1 and J usage is TRBJ2-6; TRBD1 matches 7 bases. TRBV23-1 is annotated as an ORF whose role is uncertain. V shed 6 bases, J shed 4 bases, and the junction held 3 bases outside the gene matches. The CDR3 contains 14 residues. CDR3 region: CASSQGVGANVLTF. DNA for the CDR3: TGCGCCAGCAGCCAGGGGGTCGGGGCCAACGTCCTGACTTTC.

The CDR3 coding sequence is TGTGCCTGGGACAGGGCTAACACTGAAGCTTTCTTT. Amino acids: CAWDRANTEAFF. The chain joins TRBV30 to TRBJ1-1, with TRBD1 matching over 7 bases. V shed 5 bases and J 2 bases; nucleotides not matched to a gene: 2. In germline, CDR1 is GTSNPN, CDR2 SVGIG (reference sequence). CDR3 length: 12 amino acids.

The chain couples TRBV11-2 to TRBJ1-4; D gene unclear. V was clipped by 5 bases and J by 6 bases, with 10 bases between them. Germline values: CDR1 SGHAT, CDR2 FQNNGV. This CDR3 is built from 13 residues. This CDR3 is CASSEGPDEKLFF. Here the CDR3 DNA reads TGTGCCAGCAGCGAGGGTCCGGATGAAAAACTGTTTTTT.

The genes are TRBV6-5 and TRBJ1-2; no firm D call. The CDR3 has 14 amino acids. The V gene's germline CDR1 is MNHEY and CDR2 SVGAGI. The V and J ends lost 5 bases and 0 bases respectively, with 10 bases between them. The CDR3 nucleotides read TGTGCCAGCAGTCGGGATCAACCTAACTATGGCTACACCTTC. It is translated as CASSRDQPNYGYTF.

This rearrangement joins TRBV6-5 to TRBJ1-1; 11 nucleotides align to TRBD1. The CDR3 runs 15 residues. CDR1 is MNHEY and CDR2 is SVGAGI in the germline V gene. Losses at the gene ends were 5 bases for V and 3 bases for J; bases not matched to a gene: 5. The CDR3 spells CASSIRTGGYTEAFF. CDR3 DNA sequence: TGTGCCAGCAGTATAAGGACAGGGGGCTACACTGAAGCTTTCTTT.

The V gene is TRBV12-5, the J gene TRBJ2-7; 10 bases fit TRBD1. Germline V lookup: CDR1 LGHNT, CDR2 FRNRAP. The CDR3 totals 17 residues. V lost 1 base and J lost 4; bases outside the gene matches: 10. The CDR3 is CASGLARGTGDWYEQYF. The CDR3 bases are TGTGCTAGTGGTTTGGCCCGGGGGACAGGGGATTGGTACGAGCAGTACTTC. The full variable domain, its missing parts supplied by reference TRBV12-5 and TRBJ2-7, is DARVTQTPRHKVTEMGQEVTMRCQPILGHNTVFWYRQTMMQGLELLAYFRNRAPLDDSGMPKDRFSAEMPDATLATLKIQPSEPRDSAVYFCASGLARGTGDWYEQYFGPGTRLTVT.

The V call is TRBV7-9, the J call TRBJ2-7, with 7 bases aligning to TRBD1. The CDR3 contains 14 residues. Per the germline V gene, CDR1 is SEHNR and CDR2 is FQNEAQ (reference sequence). With V trimmed by 3 bases and J by 6 bases, 8 bases remained unmatched. CDR3 protein: CASSFRDRPIEQYF. The CDR3 bases are TGTGCCAGCAGCTTCCGGGACAGACCTATCGAGCAGTACTTC.

This chain joins TRBV7-2 and TRBJ1-1, with D unresolved. Trimming left V 2 bases short and J 4 bases short, with 17 bases between. The CDR3 loop spans 16 amino acids. Germline loops: CDR1 SGHTA, CDR2 FQGNSA. CDR3 sequence: CASSLLEISRTTEAFF. In nucleotides, the CDR3 is TGTGCCAGCAGCTTATTGGAGATAAGCAGAACCACTGAAGCTTTCTTT.

This clone was counted a single time. The genes are TRBV10-3 and TRBJ2-2; 7 nucleotides agree with TRBD1. Trimming removed 6 bases from V and 5 bases from J; junction bases left unmatched: 3. The CDR3 consists of 13 residues. Germline V gene sequence: CDR1 ENHRY, CDR2 SYGVKD. CDR3 sequence: CAIRNRGTGELFF. CDR3 nucleotides: TGTGCCATCAGGAACAGGGGTACCGGGGAGCTGTTTTTT.

The sample holds one count of this clone. The rearrangement uses TRBV6-2 or TRBV6-3 and TRBJ2-7; D uncertain. CDR3 length: 12 residues. Trimming shortened V by 5 bases and J by 1 base, and 6 bases separated the two germline ends. Germline loops: CDR1 MNHEY, CDR2 SVGEGT. CDR3 protein: CASSPQSYEQYF. The CDR3, as DNA: TGTGCCAGCAGTCCGCAGTCCTACGAGCAGTACTTC.

This rearrangement joins TRBV5-1 to TRBJ2-4; D possibly corresponds to TRBD1 (5 bases). Germline CDR1 reads SGHRS; CDR2 reads YFSETQ. The length of the CDR3 is 15 residues. Trimming left V 4 bases short and J 4 bases short, with 15 bases between. CDR3 protein: CASSEQTVGKNIQYF. The CDR3 DNA is TGCGCCAGCAGCGAGCAGACAGTCGGAAAAAACATTCAGTACTTC.

The genes are TRBV2 and TRBJ2-2; TRBD2 matches at 10 bases. This CDR3 comprises 14 residues. Germline V gene sequence: CDR1 SNHLY, CDR2 FYNNEI. The ends lost 7 bases at V and 5 bases at J; junction bases unmatched: 4. Written as DNA, the CDR3 is TGTGCCAGCAACCCACTAGCGGGGACCGGGGAGCTGTTTTTT. This sequence encodes CASNPLAGTGELFF.

V usage is TRBV9 and J usage is TRBJ2-1, with D perhaps TRBD2 (6 bases). V was trimmed by 2 bases and J by 5 bases, leaving 8 bases between them. There are 13 residues in the CDR3. Germline V gives CDR1 SGDLS, CDR2 YYNGEE. CDR3 protein: CASSVGGDNEQFF. The CDR3 DNA sequence: TGTGCCAGCAGCGTCGGCGGGGACAATGAGCAGTTCTTC.

This chain joins TRBV6-5 and TRBJ1-6; 10 bases map to TRBD1. This CDR3 has 14 residues. Germline V gene sequence: CDR1 MNHEY, CDR2 SVGAGI. Trimming cost V 6 bases and J 7 bases; bases outside gene matches: 3. In DNA form, the CDR3 reads TGTGCCAGCAGCCGGACAGGGGGAAATTCACCCCTCCACTTT. This translates into CASSRTGGNSPLHF.

The chain combines TRBV5-4 with TRBJ2-3; D perhaps matches TRBD1 (5 bases). This CDR3 contains 15 residues. Germline lookup yields CDR1 SGHNT and CDR2 YYREEE (reference sequence). Deletions cut 1 base from V and 9 bases from J, with 18 bases between. As DNA, the CDR3 is TGTGCCAGCAGCTTGATTGGGGCTCCAGGGTGGACGCAGTATTTT. This gives the protein CASSLIGAPGWTQYF.

The rearrangement joins TRBV9 to TRBJ2-7, with 10 bases fitting TRBD1. Germline loops: CDR1 SGDLS, CDR2 YYNGEE. V shed 4 bases and J 6 bases; nucleotides not matched to a gene: 10. This CDR3 comprises 15 residues. The CDR3: CASSPGDRGSREQYF. CDR3 nucleotides: TGTGCCAGCAGCCCCGGGGACAGGGGTAGCCGCGAGCAGTACTTC.

The chain joins TRBV7-2 to TRBJ2-3; 9 bases line up with TRBD2. V dropped 1 base and J dropped 8; count of bases not matched to a gene: 4. The germline V gene has CDR1 SGHTA and CDR2 FQGNSA. The CDR3 sequence is 14 residues long. This CDR3 reads CASSLGGGEGTQYF. The CDR3, as DNA: TGTGCCAGCAGCTTAGGCGGGGGGGAGGGTACGCAGTATTTT.

V usage is TRBV9 and J usage is TRBJ1-2; D possibly corresponds to TRBD1 (5 bases). Germline V gives CDR1 SGDLS, CDR2 YYNGEE. Trimming stripped 4 bases from V and 4 bases from J, with 14 bases between. The CDR3 is 14 residues long. CDR3: CASSTGGVAYGYTF. The CDR3 DNA reads as TGTGCCAGCAGCACAGGCGGGGTGGCCTATGGCTACACCTTC. The whole variable domain, remainder taken from reference TRBV9 and TRBJ1-2, is DSGVTQTPKHLITATGQRVTLRCSPRSGDLSVYWYQQSLDQGLQFLIQYYNGEERAKGNILERFSAQQFPDLHSELNLSSLELGDSALYFCASSTGGVAYGYTFGSGTRLTVV.

A word on this clone: One end of the junction fails to match germline, which may point to a read error. This sequence joins TRBV10-2 and TRBJ1-1; D is unclear. Germline CDR1 WSHSY, CDR2 SAAADI. This CDR3 has 14 amino acids. CDR3 in amino acids: CASSETAPNIEAFF. CDR3 DNA sequence: TGCGCCAGCAGTGAGACAGCTCCGAACATTGAAGCTTTCTTT.

This rearrangement joins TRBV5-1 to TRBJ2-7, with 7 nucleotides matching TRBD1. The CDR3 sequence is 13 residues long. Trimming cost V 4 bases and J 2 bases; bases outside gene matches: 3. The germline gives CDR1 SGHRS, CDR2 YFSETQ. The CDR3 DNA reads as TGCGCCAGCAGCCCGGACAGGCCCTACGAGCAGTACTTC. Amino acid sequence: CASSPDRPYEQYF.

A note on this clone: This sample includes further DNA sequences coding for the same CDR3. The chain recombines TRBV9 with TRBJ2-5; 10 bases align to TRBD2. The V gene end was trimmed by 3 bases and the J gene end by 5 bases; junction bases not matched to a gene: 4. Germline lookup yields CDR1 SGDLS and CDR2 YYNGEE. This CDR3 contains 14 residues. CDR3 sequence reads: CASSASGSGETQYF. The CDR3 DNA reads as TGTGCCAGCAGCGCTAGCGGGAGCGGCGAGACCCAGTACTTC.

The rearrangement uses TRBV19 and TRBJ1-2; 12 bases map to TRBD1. This CDR3 has 16 residues. Germline trimming cut 0 bases from V and 8 bases from J; bases unmatched to any gene: 7. Looked up from germline, CDR1 is LNHDA and CDR2 is SQIVND (reference sequence). As DNA, the CDR3 is TGTGCCAGTAGTATAGACCCGGGACAGGGGGCGTTCGGCTACACCTTC. This encodes CASSIDPGQGAFGYTF.

The rearrangement joins TRBV7-2 to TRBJ2-7, with TRBD2 matching over 8 bases. There are 17 residues in the CDR3. V lost 2 bases to trimming and J lost 2 bases; unmatched junction nucleotides: 11. Germline assignment: CDR1 SGHTA and CDR2 FQGNSA. CDR3 sequence: CASSLSRGGGLPYEQYF. The CDR3 DNA follows: TGTGCCAGCAGCTTAAGTCGGGGCGGGGGGTTACCCTACGAGCAGTACTTC.

The V call is TRBV4-1, the J call TRBJ2-4; D ambiguous. This CDR3 contains 14 residues. In germline, CDR1 is MGHRA, CDR2 YSYEKL. V was cut by 0 bases and J by 2 bases, with 5 bases left in between. The CDR3: CASSQDYPKNIQYF. CDR3 coding DNA: TGCGCCAGCAGCCAAGATTATCCCAAAAACATTCAGTACTTC.

V is TRBV6-6 and J is TRBJ2-2, with D possibly being TRBD2 (6 bases). The CDR3 totals 13 residues. With 10 bases removed from V and 4 bases from J, the gap between germline ends came to 13 bases. Germline V CDR1 and CDR2: MNHNY, SVGAGI (reference sequence). CDR3 DNA sequence: TGTGCCACCGGGGGTCGGGGCACCGGGGAGCTGTTTTTT. Translating it yields CATGGRGTGELFF.

This sequence joins TRBV7-8 and TRBJ2-1, with D perhaps TRBD2 (5 bases). The CDR3 contains 16 residues. With 3 bases removed from V and 2 bases from J, the gap between germline ends came to 14 bases. Germline CDR1 and CDR2: SGHVS and FQNEAQ. The CDR3 DNA is TGTGCCAGCAGCTTGAGGGAGCCGATCACCTACAATGAGCAGTTCTTC. Protein: CASSLREPITYNEQFF.